The 31 T cell receptor beta chains reported below all come from one sample, sequenced in a study of cytomegalovirus exposure and HLA in healthy donors (dated by TCRdb to the late 2010s). The library was obtained by the immunoSEQ multiplex PCR assay. The multiplex PCR relied on a mix of 60 forward primers for TCR Vbeta segments and 13 reverse primers for TCR Jbeta segments. Here the immuneACCESS table is served through TCRdb, limited to in-frame sequences with V and J called. Missing clones are a known gap in these copies; in checked studies unresolved V genes cover under half, and the rest lacks a known reason. Within this sample are about 210,000 clones, with 65% to 85% of them counted one time only. The ten largest clones represent approximately 2.9% of the sample. The specimen sequenced was PBMCs. The receptors shown here come from a man under 40 in good health and CMV-seronegative.

V gene TRBV6-5 combines with J gene TRBJ2-1; maybe TRBD1 (5 bases). The germline CDR1 and CDR2 sequences are MNHEY and SVGAGI. This CDR3 has 16 residues. Trimming left V 0 bases short and J 4 bases short, with 13 bases between. Here the CDR3 reads CASSYSKGAGYNEQFF. The DNA for the CDR3 is TGTGCCAGCAGTTACTCGAAAGGGGCAGGGTACAATGAGCAGTTCTTC.

The rearrangement links TRBV11-2 to TRBJ1-5, with D possibly TRBD1 on 6 matching bases. The CDR3 sequence is 13 residues long. CDR1 SGHAT and CDR2 FQNNGV come from the germline V gene. V was cut by 6 bases and J by 6 bases, with 12 bases left in between. This CDR3 is CASSGGGRQPQHF. CDR3 nucleotides: TGTGCCAGCAGTGGGGGCGGGCGTCAGCCCCAGCATTTT.

The sample holds a few counts of this clone. The chain uses TRBV7-9 and TRBJ1-6; no reliable D call. There are 11 residues in the CDR3. Germline V gives CDR1 SEHNR, CDR2 FQNEAQ (reference sequence). Trimming removed 5 bases from V and 7 bases from J, with 3 bases in between. The DNA of the CDR3 is TGTGCCAGCAGCCAAAATTCACCCCTCCACTTT. It codes for CASSQNSPLHF. Supplemented by reference TRBV7-9 and TRBJ1-6, the full variable domain reads DTGVSQNPRHKITKRGQNVTFRCDPISEHNRLYWYRQTLGQGPEFLTYFQNEAQLEKSRLLSDRFSAERPKGSFSTLEIQRTEQGDSAMYLCASSQNSPLHFGNGTRLTVT.

This chain connects TRBV5-1 to TRBJ2-5, with D unresolved. The DNA matches TRBJ2-7 better at its end, which makes the J call doubtful. CDR3 size: 11 residues. Germline CDR1 is SGHRS and CDR2 is YFSETQ. The CDR3 region has the DNA TGCGCCAGCAGCTTGGGGTACGAGCAGTACTTC. Its protein is CASSLGYEQYF.

This chain uses TRBV28 with TRBJ1-4, with TRBD1 matching over 7 bases. The CDR3 length is 14 residues. V lost 5 bases, J lost 7 bases, and 7 bases stayed unmatched. Germline V gene sequence: CDR1 MDHEN, CDR2 SYDVKM. CDR3 in amino acids: CASSQGGGSEKLFF. CDR3 sequence (DNA): TGTGCCAGCAGTCAGGGGGGAGGTAGTGAAAAACTGTTTTTT.

This clone has just a few counts. This chain links TRBV7-8 with TRBJ1-1; 8 nucleotides align to TRBD1. Germline trimming cut 4 bases from V and 13 bases from J; bases unmatched to any gene: 8. The germline gives CDR1 SGHVS, CDR2 FQNEAQ. This CDR3 has 12 amino acids. The chain's CDR3 is CASSSRTGSGFF. The CDR3 DNA follows: TGTGCCAGCAGCTCGAGGACAGGGAGCGGTTTCTTT. Based on the CDR3 plus reference TRBV7-8 and TRBJ1-1, the full variable domain is GAGVSQSPRYKVAKRGQDVALRCDPISGHVSLFWYQQALGQGPEFLTYFQNEAQLDKSGLPSDRFFAERPEGSVSTLKIQRTQQEDSAVYLCASSSRTGSGFFGQGTRLTVV.

This clone showed up just once. The chain recombines TRBV7-8 with TRBJ1-1; D might be TRBD1 (6 bases). The V end lost 2 bases, the J end lost 4 bases, and 8 bases lay between the germline ends. The germline CDR1 and CDR2 sequences are SGHVS and FQNEAQ. The CDR3 totals 13 residues. The chain's CDR3 is CASSLHRATEAFF. The CDR3, as DNA: TGTGCCAGCAGCTTACACAGGGCCACTGAAGCTTTCTTT. The variable domain in full, with the rest retrieved from reference TRBV7-8 and TRBJ1-1, is GAGVSQSPRYKVAKRGQDVALRCDPISGHVSLFWYQQALGQGPEFLTYFQNEAQLDKSGLPSDRFFAERPEGSVSTLKIQRTQQEDSAVYLCASSLHRATEAFFGQGTRLTVV.

The chain is built from TRBV4-2 and TRBJ2-2, with TRBD1 matching over 8 bases. Per germline, CDR1 LGHNA and CDR2 YNFKEQ. The CDR3 length is 16 residues. Germline trimming cut 1 base from V and 5 bases from J; bases unmatched to any gene: 6. CDR3 DNA: TGTGCCAGCAGCCAAGTTTTCAGGGGGCGGACCGGGGAGCTGTTTTTT. Translated: CASSQVFRGRTGELFF.

The chain links TRBV7-9 to TRBJ2-7, with TRBD2 matching 7 bases. V trimming: 1 base; J trimming: 2 bases; junction bases outside the gene matches: 5. Germline CDR1 and CDR2: SEHNR and FQNEAQ (reference sequence). CDR3 length: 15 amino acids. DNA of the CDR3: TGTGCCAGCAGCTTAGAAGGGGACTACCCCTACGAGCAGTACTTC. Translated: CASSLEGDYPYEQYF.

The chain has TRBV5-1 and TRBJ2-1; D not resolved. The CDR3 length is 15 residues. Trimming removed 3 bases at V and 6 bases at J, with 16 bases between. Germline loops: CDR1 SGHRS, CDR2 YFSETQ. CDR3 DNA sequence: TGCGCCAGCAGCTACGAGAGTTTTTTTGTCAATGAGCAGTTCTTC. It yields the protein CASSYESFFVNEQFF.

V usage is TRBV5-1 and J usage is TRBJ1-1; D gene unclear. There are 13 residues in the CDR3. Germline V CDR1 and CDR2: SGHRS, YFSETQ. V dropped 3 bases and J dropped 1 base, with 7 bases sitting between them. CDR3 bases: TGCGCCAGCAGCTCCCCGGGGAACACTGAAGCTTTCTTT. It yields the protein CASSSPGNTEAFF.

This clone showed up just a few times. The V call is TRBV7-2, the J call TRBJ2-3, with D unclear. This CDR3 is built from 15 residues. Per the germline V gene, CDR1 is SGHTA and CDR2 is FQGNSA. V dropped 2 bases and J dropped 2 bases, with 11 bases sitting between them. The CDR3 DNA follows: TGTGCCAGCAGCTTAAGATTGGGCGCCACAGATACGCAGTATTTT. This sequence encodes CASSLRLGATDTQYF.

The rearrangement joins TRBV14 to TRBJ1-2; 10 nucleotides line up with TRBD1. Unmatched junction bases numbered 17, after V lost 3 bases and J lost 4 bases. Looked up from germline, CDR1 is SGHDN and CDR2 is FVKESK. There are 19 residues in the CDR3. For the CDR3, the DNA is TGTGCCAGCAGCCAGGCGGCCGGGACAGGGGCGTTTTGGGGCTATGGCTACACCTTC. Translated: CASSQAAGTGAFWGYGYTF. The whole variable domain, remainder taken from reference TRBV14 and TRBJ1-2, is EAGVTQFPSHSVIEKGQTVTLRCDPISGHDNLYWYRRVMGKEIKFLLHFVKESKQDESGMPNNRFLAERTGGTYSTLKVQPAELEDSGVYFCASSQAAGTGAFWGYGYTFGSGTRLTVV.

The genes are TRBV5-6 and TRBJ2-3, with TRBD2 matching over 10 bases. CDR1 is SGHDT and CDR2 is YYEEEE in the germline V gene. This CDR3 region has 18 residues. The ends lost 3 bases at V and 8 bases at J; junction bases unmatched: 18. The CDR3, as DNA: TGTGCCAGCAGCTCGGAGCGGGGGGGCTCAGAGGGGCCAGTTACGCAGTATTTT. This sequence encodes CASSSERGGSEGPVTQYF.

This chain links TRBV4-3 with TRBJ2-3; a weak D match, TRBD1 (6 bases). The germline V gene has CDR1 LGHNA and CDR2 YSLEER. The CDR3 loop spans 15 amino acids. Trimming shortened V by 0 bases and J by 2 bases, and 9 bases separated the two germline ends. The chain's CDR3 is CASSQDEGHTDTQYF. The CDR3 DNA sequence: TGCGCCAGCAGCCAAGATGAGGGACACACAGATACGCAGTATTTT.

V gene TRBV27 combines with J gene TRBJ2-7; 9 bases fit TRBD1. Trimming removed 6 bases from V and 5 bases from J; junction bases left unmatched: 11. The germline V gene encodes CDR1 MNHEY and CDR2 SMNVEV (reference sequence). CDR3 size: 15 residues. This chain's CDR3 is CASRAAGTGQNEQYF. DNA for the CDR3: TGTGCCAGCAGGGCTGCCGGGACAGGGCAGAACGAGCAGTACTTC.

The chain combines TRBV28 with TRBJ2-7; 11 bases fit TRBD2. V was pared by 3 bases and J by 0 bases, with 4 bases of the junction left unmatched. The CDR3 runs 16 residues. Germline assignment: CDR1 MDHEN and CDR2 SYDVKM. CDR3: CASSLLAGGLSYEQYF. The CDR3, as DNA: TGTGCCAGCAGTTTGCTAGCGGGGGGACTCTCCTACGAGCAGTACTTC. The full variable domain, completed using reference TRBV28 and TRBJ2-7, is DVKVTQSSRYLVKRTGEKVFLECVQDMDHENMFWYRQDPGLGLRLIYFSYDVKMKEKGDIPEGYSVSREKKERFSLILESASTNQTSMYLCASSLLAGGLSYEQYFGPGTRLTVT.

The rearrangement links TRBV28 to TRBJ2-7, with 7 bases matching TRBD1. Germline CDR1 and CDR2: MDHEN and SYDVKM. CDR3 length: 11 amino acids. V was pared by 4 bases and J by 9 bases, with 3 bases of the junction left unmatched. The CDR3 is CASSSRQGQYF. CDR3 in DNA: TGTGCCAGCAGTTCGCGACAGGGGCAGTACTTC.

The chain combines TRBV5-4 with TRBJ2-3; D unclear. This CDR3 comprises 13 residues. Germline loops: CDR1 SGHNT, CDR2 YYREEE (reference sequence). V was trimmed by 4 bases and J by 0 bases, leaving 6 bases between them. This chain's CDR3 is CASSPVSTDTQYF. In DNA form, the CDR3 reads TGTGCCAGCAGCCCGGTTAGCACAGATACGCAGTATTTT.

Here the CDR3 DNA reads TGTGCCAGCAGTTCAGAAAGGGGGCGAGAGGAGACCCAGTACTTC. It encodes CASSSERGREETQYF. V and J are TRBV28 and TRBJ2-5, with 7 bases matching TRBD1. The germline gives CDR1 MDHEN, CDR2 SYDVKM. The CDR3 is 15 residues long. V shed 4 bases, J shed 5 bases, and the junction held 10 bases outside the gene matches.

The V call is TRBV5-1, the J call TRBJ2-2; D may be TRBD2 (7 bases). The germline V and J ends were trimmed by 3 bases and 4 bases, with 16 bases remaining between them. This CDR3 region has 16 residues. Germline values: CDR1 SGHRS, CDR2 YFSETQ. Here the CDR3 reads CASSSPQGGGTGELFF. CDR3 DNA: TGCGCCAGCAGCTCACCGCAGGGAGGGGGCACCGGGGAGCTGTTTTTT.

CDR3 nucleotides: TGTGCCAGCAGGCGAAATCCGGGACAGGGGTATTATGAGCAGTTCTTC. This sequence encodes CASRRNPGQGYYEQFF. The gene calls are TRBV7-9 and TRBJ2-1; 10 bases map to TRBD1. The germline V gene has CDR1 SEHNR and CDR2 FQNEAQ (reference sequence). V lost 6 bases to trimming and J lost 8 bases; unmatched junction nucleotides: 13. This CDR3 spans 16 amino acids.

This chain uses TRBV27 with TRBJ2-7; 8 positions agree with TRBD1. Germline V gene data show CDR1 as MNHEY and CDR2 as SMNVEV (reference sequence). V lost 6 bases to trimming and J lost 7 bases; unmatched junction nucleotides: 8. This CDR3 has 13 residues. DNA for the CDR3: TGTGCCAGCAGGAGGACAGGGCTGGATGAGCAGTACTTC. This gives the protein CASRRTGLDEQYF.

The V and J genes are TRBV27 and TRBJ2-3, with D perhaps matching TRBD2 (5 bases). Looked up from germline, CDR1 is MNHEY and CDR2 is SMNVEV (reference sequence). The length of the CDR3 is 12 residues. V dropped 8 bases and J dropped 9 bases, with 15 bases sitting between them. For the CDR3, the DNA is TGTGCCAGCGCTTTCCGGACTGGGACGCAGTATTTT. This translates into CASAFRTGTQYF.

This chain uses TRBV7-6 with TRBJ1-1; D might be TRBD1 (5 bases). CDR1 is SGHVS, CDR2 FNYEAQ, per germline. With 5 bases removed from V and 1 base from J, the gap between germline ends came to 11 bases. This CDR3 has 14 residues. CDR3 loop: CASSETVRNTEAFF. The CDR3 DNA sequence: TGTGCCAGCAGCGAGACAGTGAGGAACACTGAAGCTTTCTTT.

The CDR3 loop reads CAISGEGRVNQPQHF. The DNA of the CDR3 is TGTGCCATCAGTGGGGAGGGGCGAGTCAATCAGCCCCAGCATTTT. The chain couples TRBV10-3 to TRBJ1-5; D possibly corresponds to TRBD1 (5 bases). Germline V CDR1 and CDR2: ENHRY, SYGVKD. Trimming pared 4 bases from V and 3 bases from J, leaving 13 bases between. This CDR3 is 15 amino acids long.

V and J are TRBV7-9 and TRBJ1-1; D perhaps matches TRBD1 (5 bases). The CDR3 runs to 14 residues. In germline, CDR1 is SEHNR, CDR2 FQNEAQ (reference sequence). The V end lost 5 bases, the J end lost 3 bases, and 13 bases lay between the germline ends. This CDR3 is CASSPRGGDTEAFF. The DNA of the CDR3 is TGTGCCAGCAGCCCGAGGGGAGGAGACACTGAAGCTTTCTTT.

The chain joins TRBV7-3 to TRBJ2-2; D is possibly TRBD2 (7 bases). Trimming shortened V by 5 bases and J by 0 bases, and 13 bases separated the two germline ends. Germline values: CDR1 SGHTA, CDR2 FQGTGA. The CDR3 length is 16 residues. In DNA form, the CDR3 reads TGTGCCAGCAGCCGCGAGGGGGGGCCGAACACCGGGGAGCTGTTTTTT. It is translated as CASSREGGPNTGELFF.

The chain employs TRBV29-1 and TRBJ1-1; 7 bases are shared with TRBD1. Germline trimming cut 4 bases from V and 4 bases from J; bases unmatched to any gene: 6. The germline V gene has CDR1 SQVTM and CDR2 ANQGSEA. The CDR3 has 13 residues. This chain's CDR3 is CSVVQGKGTEAFF. The CDR3 bases are TGCAGCGTTGTACAGGGGAAGGGCACTGAAGCTTTCTTT.

This sequence joins TRBV4-1 and TRBJ2-1; D possibly corresponds to TRBD1 (7 bases). V was cut by 4 bases and J by 0 bases, with 10 bases left in between. The V gene's germline CDR1 is MGHRA and CDR2 YSYEKL. The CDR3 runs 15 residues. CDR3 bases: TGCGCCAGCAGCCCGGGGGACAGCTCCTACAATGAGCAGTTCTTC. Residues: CASSPGDSSYNEQFF.

This chain links TRBV7-8 with TRBJ2-7; 8 positions agree with TRBD2. From germline, CDR1 is SGHVS and CDR2 FQNEAQ. There are 15 residues in the CDR3. V trimming: 1 base; J trimming: 6 bases; junction bases outside the gene matches: 8. The CDR3 DNA sequence: TGTGCCAGCAGCTTAGAGGGACTAGAAGTATCCGAGCAGTACTTC. As protein: CASSLEGLEVSEQYF.